This record looks at one TCR beta chain sequence and its context. The antigen is not known. The sample originates from a study of OX40 agonist ivuxolimab in advanced cancers. Study context: Subjects had a mean age of around 60 years, with a range of roughly 23 to 80; around 84% were male. Findings and caveats of the study: The CD4+ and CD8+ T cells in the blood had expanded clonally by week 6 at 0.1 to 3.0 mg/kg. The antigen specificity of the peripheral T cells (those that were expanded) was not determined.

CDR1 and CDR2 (germline): SGHRS, YFSETQ. CDR3 length: 12 amino acids. Trimming left V 0 bases short and J 5 bases short, with 6 bases between. The protocol was immunoSEQ multiplex PCR, while the TCRdb copy is restricted to in-frame clones and leaves out a portion. Counted here are roughly 84,000 clones, over 75% occurring once; the ten biggest clones make up 4% to 6%. The sequence was collected from an adult with an advanced solid tumor such as melanoma, head and neck, liver or kidney cancer. V is TRBV5-1 and J is TRBJ2-7; D call uncertain. The source was CD4+ or CD8+ T cells sorted from blood, collected in a trial of the OX40 agonist ivuxolimab. The CDR3 sequence is CASSLGRNEQYF. For the CDR3, the DNA is TGCGCCAGCAGCTTGGGTAGGAACGAGCAGTACTTC.